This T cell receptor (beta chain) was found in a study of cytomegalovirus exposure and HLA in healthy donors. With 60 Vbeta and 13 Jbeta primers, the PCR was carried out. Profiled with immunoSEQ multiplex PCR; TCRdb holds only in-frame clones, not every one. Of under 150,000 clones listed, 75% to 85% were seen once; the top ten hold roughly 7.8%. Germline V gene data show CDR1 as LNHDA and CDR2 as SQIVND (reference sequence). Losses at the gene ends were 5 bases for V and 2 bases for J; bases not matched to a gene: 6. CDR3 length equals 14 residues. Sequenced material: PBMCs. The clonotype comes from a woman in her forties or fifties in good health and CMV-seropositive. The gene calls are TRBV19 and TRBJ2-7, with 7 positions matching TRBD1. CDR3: CASSPRTGPYEQYF. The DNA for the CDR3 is TGTGCCAGTAGTCCCCGGACAGGACCCTACGAGCAGTACTTC.